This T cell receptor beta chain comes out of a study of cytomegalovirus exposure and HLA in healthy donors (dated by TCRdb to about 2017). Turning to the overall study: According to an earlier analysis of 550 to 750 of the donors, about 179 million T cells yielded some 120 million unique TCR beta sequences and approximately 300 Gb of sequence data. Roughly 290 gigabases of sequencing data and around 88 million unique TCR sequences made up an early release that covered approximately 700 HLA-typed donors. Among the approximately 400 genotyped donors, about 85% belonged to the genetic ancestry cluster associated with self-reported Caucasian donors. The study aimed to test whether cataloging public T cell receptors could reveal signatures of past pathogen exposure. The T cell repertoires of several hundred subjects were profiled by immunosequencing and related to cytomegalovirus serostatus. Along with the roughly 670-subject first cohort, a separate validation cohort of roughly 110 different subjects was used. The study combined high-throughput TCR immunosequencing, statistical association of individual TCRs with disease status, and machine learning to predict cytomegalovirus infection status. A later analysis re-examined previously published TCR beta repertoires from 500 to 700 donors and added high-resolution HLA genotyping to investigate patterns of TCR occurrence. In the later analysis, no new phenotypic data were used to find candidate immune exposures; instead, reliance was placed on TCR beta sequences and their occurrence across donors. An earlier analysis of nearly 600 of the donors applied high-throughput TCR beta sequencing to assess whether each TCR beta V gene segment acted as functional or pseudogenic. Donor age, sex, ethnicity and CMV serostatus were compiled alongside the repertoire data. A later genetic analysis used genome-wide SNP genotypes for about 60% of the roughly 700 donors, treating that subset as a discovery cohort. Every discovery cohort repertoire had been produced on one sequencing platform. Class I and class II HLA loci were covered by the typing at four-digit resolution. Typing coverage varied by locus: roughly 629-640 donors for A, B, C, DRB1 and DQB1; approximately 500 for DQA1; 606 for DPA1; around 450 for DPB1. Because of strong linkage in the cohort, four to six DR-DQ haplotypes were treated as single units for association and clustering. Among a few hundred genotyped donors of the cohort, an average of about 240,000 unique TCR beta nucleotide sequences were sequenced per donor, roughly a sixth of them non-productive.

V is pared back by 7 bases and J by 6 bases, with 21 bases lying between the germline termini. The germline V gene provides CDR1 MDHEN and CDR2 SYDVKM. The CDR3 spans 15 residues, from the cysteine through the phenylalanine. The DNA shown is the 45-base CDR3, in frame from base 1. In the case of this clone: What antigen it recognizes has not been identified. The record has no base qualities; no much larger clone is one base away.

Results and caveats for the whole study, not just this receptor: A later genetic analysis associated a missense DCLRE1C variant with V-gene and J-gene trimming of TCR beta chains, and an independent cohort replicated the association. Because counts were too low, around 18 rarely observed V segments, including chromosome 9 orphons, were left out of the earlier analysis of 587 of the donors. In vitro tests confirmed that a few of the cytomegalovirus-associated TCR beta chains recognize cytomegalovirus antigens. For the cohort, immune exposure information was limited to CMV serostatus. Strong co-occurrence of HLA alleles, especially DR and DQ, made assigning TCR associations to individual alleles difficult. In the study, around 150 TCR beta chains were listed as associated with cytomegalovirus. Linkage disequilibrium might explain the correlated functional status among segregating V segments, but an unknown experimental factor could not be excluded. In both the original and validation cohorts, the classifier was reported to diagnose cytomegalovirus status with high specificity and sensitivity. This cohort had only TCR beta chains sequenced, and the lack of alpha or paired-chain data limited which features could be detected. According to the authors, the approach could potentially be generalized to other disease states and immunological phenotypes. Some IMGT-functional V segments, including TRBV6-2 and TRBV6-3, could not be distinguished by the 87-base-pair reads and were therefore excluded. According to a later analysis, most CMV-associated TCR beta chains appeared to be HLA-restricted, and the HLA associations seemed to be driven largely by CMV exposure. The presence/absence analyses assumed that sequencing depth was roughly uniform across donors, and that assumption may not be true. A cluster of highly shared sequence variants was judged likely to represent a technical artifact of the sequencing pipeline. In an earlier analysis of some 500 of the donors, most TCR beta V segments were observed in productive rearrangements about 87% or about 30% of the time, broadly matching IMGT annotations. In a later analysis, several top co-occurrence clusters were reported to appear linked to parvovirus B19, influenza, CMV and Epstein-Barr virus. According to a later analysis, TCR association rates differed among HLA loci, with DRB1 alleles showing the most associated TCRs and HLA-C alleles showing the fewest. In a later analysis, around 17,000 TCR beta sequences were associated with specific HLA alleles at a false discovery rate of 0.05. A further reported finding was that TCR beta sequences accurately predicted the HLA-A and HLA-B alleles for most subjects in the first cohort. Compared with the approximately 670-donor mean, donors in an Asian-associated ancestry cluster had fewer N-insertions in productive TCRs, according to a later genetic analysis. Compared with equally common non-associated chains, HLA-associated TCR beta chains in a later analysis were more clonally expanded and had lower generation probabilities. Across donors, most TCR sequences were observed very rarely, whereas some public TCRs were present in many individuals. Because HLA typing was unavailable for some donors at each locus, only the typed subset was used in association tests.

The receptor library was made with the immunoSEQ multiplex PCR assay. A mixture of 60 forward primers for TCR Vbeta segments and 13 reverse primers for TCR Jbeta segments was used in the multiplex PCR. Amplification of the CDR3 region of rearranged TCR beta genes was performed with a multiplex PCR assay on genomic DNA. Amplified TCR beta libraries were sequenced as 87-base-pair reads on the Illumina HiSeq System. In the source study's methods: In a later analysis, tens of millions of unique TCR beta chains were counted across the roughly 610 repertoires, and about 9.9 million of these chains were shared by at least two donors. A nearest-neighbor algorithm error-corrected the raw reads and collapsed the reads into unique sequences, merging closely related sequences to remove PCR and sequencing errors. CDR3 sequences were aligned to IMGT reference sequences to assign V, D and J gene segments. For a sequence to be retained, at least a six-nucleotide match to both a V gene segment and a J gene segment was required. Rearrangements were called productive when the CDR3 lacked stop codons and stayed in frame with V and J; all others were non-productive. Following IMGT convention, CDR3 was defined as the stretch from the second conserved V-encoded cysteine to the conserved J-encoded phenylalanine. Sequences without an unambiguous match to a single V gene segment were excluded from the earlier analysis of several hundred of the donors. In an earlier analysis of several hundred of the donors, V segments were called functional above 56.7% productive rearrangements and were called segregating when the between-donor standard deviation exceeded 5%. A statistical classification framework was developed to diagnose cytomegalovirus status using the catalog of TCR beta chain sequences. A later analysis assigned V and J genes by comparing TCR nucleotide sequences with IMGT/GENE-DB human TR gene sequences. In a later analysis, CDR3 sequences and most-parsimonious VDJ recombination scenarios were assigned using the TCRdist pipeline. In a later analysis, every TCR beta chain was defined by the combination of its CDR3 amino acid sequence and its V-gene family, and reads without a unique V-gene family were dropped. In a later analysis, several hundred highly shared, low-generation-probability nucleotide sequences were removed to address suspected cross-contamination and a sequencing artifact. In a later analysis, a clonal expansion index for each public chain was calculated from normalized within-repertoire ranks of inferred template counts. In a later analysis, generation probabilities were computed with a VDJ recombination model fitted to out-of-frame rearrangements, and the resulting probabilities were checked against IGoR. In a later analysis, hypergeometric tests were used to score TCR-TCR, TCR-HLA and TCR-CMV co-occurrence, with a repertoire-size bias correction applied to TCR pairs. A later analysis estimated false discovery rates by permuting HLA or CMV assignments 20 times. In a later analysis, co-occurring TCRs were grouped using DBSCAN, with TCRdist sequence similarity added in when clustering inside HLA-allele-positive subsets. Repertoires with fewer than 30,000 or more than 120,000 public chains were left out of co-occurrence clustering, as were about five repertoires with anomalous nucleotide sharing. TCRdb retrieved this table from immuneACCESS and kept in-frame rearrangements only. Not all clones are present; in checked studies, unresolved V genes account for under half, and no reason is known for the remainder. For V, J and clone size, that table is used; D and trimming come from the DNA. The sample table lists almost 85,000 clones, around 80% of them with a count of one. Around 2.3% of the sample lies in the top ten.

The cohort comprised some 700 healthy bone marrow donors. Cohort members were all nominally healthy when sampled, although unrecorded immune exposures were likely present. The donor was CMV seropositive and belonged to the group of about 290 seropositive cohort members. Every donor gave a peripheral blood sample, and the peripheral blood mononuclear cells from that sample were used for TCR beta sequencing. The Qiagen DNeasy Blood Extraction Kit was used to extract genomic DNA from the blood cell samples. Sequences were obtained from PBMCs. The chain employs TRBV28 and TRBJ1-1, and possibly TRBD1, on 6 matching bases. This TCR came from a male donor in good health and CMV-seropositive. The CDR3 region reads CASTMGGGAVAEAFF. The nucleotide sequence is TGTGCCAGCACCATGGGGGGGGGCGCGGTTGCTGAAGCTTTCTTT.